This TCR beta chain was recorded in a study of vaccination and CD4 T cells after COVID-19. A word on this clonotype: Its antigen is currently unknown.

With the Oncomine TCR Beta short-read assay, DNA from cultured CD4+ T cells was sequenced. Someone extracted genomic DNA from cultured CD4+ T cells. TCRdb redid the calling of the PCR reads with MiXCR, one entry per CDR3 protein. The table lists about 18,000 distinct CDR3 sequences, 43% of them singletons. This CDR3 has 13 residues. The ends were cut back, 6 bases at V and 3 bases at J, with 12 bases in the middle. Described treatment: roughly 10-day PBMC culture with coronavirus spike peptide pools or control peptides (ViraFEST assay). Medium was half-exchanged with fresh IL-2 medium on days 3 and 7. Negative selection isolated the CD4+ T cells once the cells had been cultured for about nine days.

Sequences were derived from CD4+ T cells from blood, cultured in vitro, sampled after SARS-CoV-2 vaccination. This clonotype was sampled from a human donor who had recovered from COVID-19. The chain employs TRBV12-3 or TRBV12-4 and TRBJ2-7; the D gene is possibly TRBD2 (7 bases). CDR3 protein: CASRGGAFYEQYF. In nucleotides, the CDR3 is TGTGCCAGCAGAGGGGGGGCCTTCTACGAGCAGTACTTC.